These 30 T cell receptor beta chains originate from one sample sequenced in a study of CD8+ T cells in alopecia areata. cDNA serving as the sequencing template came from extracted, reverse transcribed RNA. Measured with immunoSEQ multiplex PCR; TCRdb has only the in-frame clones, and not every one. The table includes fewer than 200,000 clones, around three fifths detected once. Sample treatment: oral pan-JAK inhibitor, 5-10 mg twice daily. The source material was CD8+ T cells sorted from blood, sampled at week 24, from a patient treated with tofacitinib. Every receptor here comes from a human donor with alopecia areata.

This clone has only a few counts. V and J are TRBV4-1 and TRBJ1-2; 9 nucleotides line up with TRBD1. Trimming at V came to 11 bases and at J to 6 bases, leaving 10 bases not matched to a gene. From germline, CDR1 is MGHRA and CDR2 YSYEKL. CDR3 length equals 13 residues. CDR3 nucleotide sequence: TGCGCCTCTTACGACAGGGGGGGTAATGGCTACACCTTC. Translating it yields CASYDRGGNGYTF.

This clone was observed a handful of times. This sample includes further DNA sequences coding for the same CDR3. The chain carries TRBV7-9 and TRBJ1-1; the D gene is possibly TRBD1 (6 bases). Trimming removed 2 bases at V and 2 bases at J, with 9 bases between. This CDR3 has 14 amino acids. CDR1 and CDR2 from the germline V gene are SEHNR and FQNEAQ (reference sequence). The CDR3 bases are TGTGCCAGCAGCTTAAACAGGGTCAACACTGAAGCTTTCTTT. The encoded protein is CASSLNRVNTEAFF.

The chain employs TRBV28 and TRBJ2-2, with 12 bases aligning to TRBD2. The germline CDR1 and CDR2 sequences are MDHEN and SYDVKM. V lost 4 bases and J lost 1; bases outside the gene matches: 13. CDR3 length: 20 amino acids. CDR3 bases: TGTGCCAGCAGTTCACCCGTTATGACTAGCGGGGGCCAGAACACCGGGGAGCTGTTTTTT. It specifies CASSSPVMTSGGQNTGELFF.

V usage is TRBV7-2 and J usage is TRBJ2-3; possible D gene TRBD1, 6 bases. V shed 4 bases and J shed 2 bases, with 16 bases lying between them. Germline assignment: CDR1 SGHTA and CDR2 FQGNSA. CDR3 length equals 16 residues. Here the CDR3 reads CASSSNPGHLTDTQYF. The CDR3 DNA is TGTGCCAGCAGCTCCAACCCGGGACATCTCACAGATACGCAGTATTTT.

The V and J genes are TRBV30 and TRBJ1-1; perhaps TRBD1 as D (5 bases). The CDR3 sequence is 11 residues long. In germline, CDR1 is GTSNPN, CDR2 SVGIG (reference sequence). V was shortened by 3 bases and J by 7 bases, with 9 bases between the two germline ends. The CDR3 nucleotides are TGTGCCTGGAGCCCGACAGTTGAAGCTTTCTTT. Protein: CAWSPTVEAFF.

V is TRBV7-7 and J is TRBJ2-5; TRBD2 aligns across 8 bases. The V gene's germline CDR1 is SSHAT and CDR2 FNYEAQ (reference sequence). The CDR3 has 13 residues. Trimming took 5 bases from V and 5 from J; bases not matched to a gene: 4. CDR3 in DNA: TGTGCCAGCAGCCCAAGGACTAGCGAGACCCAGTACTTC. It codes for CASSPRTSETQYF.

This clone was seen only once. J is TRBJ1-1 and V is TRBV25-1, with D perhaps matching TRBD1 (6 bases). V shed 5 bases and J shed 0 bases, with 13 bases lying between them. The CDR3 sequence is 15 residues long. Germline CDR1 MGHDK, CDR2 SYGVNS. The CDR3 DNA follows: TGTGCCAGCAGTCTTTCCGGACAGATGAACACTGAAGCTTTCTTT. Translation gives CASSLSGQMNTEAFF.

This chain uses TRBV2 with TRBJ2-3, with TRBD2 identical over 14 bases. The V and J ends lost 5 bases and 4 bases, in that order; junction bases with no gene match: 2. Germline V gene lookup returns CDR1 SNHLY and CDR2 FYNNEI. The CDR3 consists of 15 residues. The CDR3: CASSPTSGGADTQYF. CDR3 sequence (DNA): TGTGCCAGCAGTCCGACTAGCGGGGGGGCAGATACGCAGTATTTT.

The chain links TRBV29-1 to TRBJ2-7; 7 bases agree with TRBD1. The junction had 2 bases not matched to a gene; V was cut back by 4 bases and J by 2 bases. Looked up from germline, CDR1 is SQVTM and CDR2 is ANQGSEA. This CDR3 region has 12 residues. The CDR3 nucleotides read TGCAGCGTTGGGCAGGGGGCCTACGAGCAGTACTTC. Its protein product is CSVGQGAYEQYF.

This sequence joins TRBV4-1 and TRBJ1-4; D not certain. Between the trimmed V and J ends, which lost 1 base and 7 bases, there was a span of 16 bases. The CDR3 loop spans 16 amino acids. The germline V gene has CDR1 MGHRA and CDR2 YSYEKL. The CDR3 spells CASSQVDPPRSEKLFF. The DNA for the CDR3 is TGCGCCAGCAGCCAAGTTGATCCACCAAGGAGTGAAAAACTGTTTTTT.

This clone was counted only a few times. V gene TRBV5-1 combines with J gene TRBJ2-1; D is unclear. The CDR3 is 13 amino acids. Germline-derived CDR1 and CDR2 are SGHRS and YFSETQ. V lost 0 bases and J 6 bases, leaving 7 bases between the germline ends. CDR3 sequence (DNA): TGCGCCAGCAGCTTGGAGGTGGGCAATGAGCAGTTCTTC. Translation gives CASSLEVGNEQFF.

With respect to this clone: The sample carries other DNA sequences with the same CDR3. The chain links TRBV5-1 to TRBJ2-7; no firm D call. The CDR3 length is 11 residues. The germline V gene has CDR1 SGHRS and CDR2 YFSETQ. The germline V and J ends were trimmed by 5 bases and 2 bases, with 5 bases remaining between them. CDR3 DNA sequence: TGCGCCAGCAGAGGGACCTACGAGCAGTACTTC. This encodes CASRGTYEQYF.

This clone was seen more than once but under ten times. The chain combines TRBV13 with TRBJ2-2; 8 bases align to TRBD1. V shed 6 bases, J shed 9 bases, and the junction held 6 bases outside the gene matches. Germline V gene lookup returns CDR1 PRHDT and CDR2 FYEKMQ (reference sequence). The CDR3 is 13 residues long. This CDR3 is CASSEQGERELFF. The CDR3 DNA reads TGTGCCAGCAGTGAACAGGGGGAGCGGGAGCTGTTTTTT. Together with reference TRBV13 and TRBJ2-2, the CDR3 gives the full variable domain: AAGVIQSPRHLIKEKRETATLKCYPIPRHDTVYWYQQGPGQDPQFLISFYEKMQSDKGSIPDRFSAQQFSDYHSELNMSSLELGDSALYFCASSEQGERELFFGEGSRLTVL.

The chain joins TRBV4-1 to TRBJ1-2, with D tentatively TRBD1 (5 bases). V lost 1 base and J lost 2, with 29 bases in between. CDR3 length: 21 residues. Germline-derived CDR1 and CDR2 are MGHRA and YSYEKL. The CDR3, as DNA: TGCGCCAGCAGCCAAGGGTTCCCCCCGCCCGATCTCGCGGGACGGAACTATGGCTACACCTTC. Encoded protein: CASSQGFPPPDLAGRNYGYTF.

The chain links TRBV10-3 to TRBJ1-1; 9 positions match TRBD1. V gave up 2 bases and J gave up 5 bases; unmatched junction bases: 6. Germline values: CDR1 ENHRY, CDR2 SYGVKD. The CDR3 consists of 15 residues. The CDR3 spells CAISEEQGAHTEAFF. The CDR3 coding sequence is TGTGCCATCAGTGAGGAACAGGGGGCGCATACTGAAGCTTTCTTT.

The V and J genes are TRBV4-1 and TRBJ2-5, with D tentatively TRBD1 or TRBD2 (5 bases each). Trimming pared 0 bases from V and 1 base from J, leaving 9 bases between. Germline-derived CDR1 and CDR2 are MGHRA and YSYEKL. This CDR3 spans 15 amino acids. As DNA, the CDR3 is TGCGCCAGCAGCCAAGATCTTGGGGGCCAAGAGACCCAGTACTTC. It yields the protein CASSQDLGGQETQYF.

The V and J genes are TRBV6-5 and TRBJ2-7; D remains unclear. Germline CDR1 reads MNHEY; CDR2 reads SVGAGI. Trimming pared 0 bases from V and 5 bases from J, leaving 8 bases between. The CDR3 is made up of 13 amino acids. The CDR3 nucleotides are TGTGCCAGCAGTTACTCGATAGGAAACGAGCAGTACTTC. Residues: CASSYSIGNEQYF.

The sample holds a few counts of this clone. This chain uses TRBV14 with TRBJ1-1, with TRBD1 as a possible D gene (6 bases). Trimming took off 1 base at V and 3 bases at J, with 15 bases between the two ends. CDR1 SGHDN and CDR2 FVKESK come from the germline V gene. This CDR3 spans 16 amino acids. CDR3 amino acids: CASSQGVWTDHTEAFF. The CDR3 DNA sequence: TGTGCCAGCAGCCAAGGAGTGTGGACAGACCACACTGAAGCTTTCTTT.

The rearrangement joins TRBV7-8 to TRBJ2-3; D may be TRBD2 (6 bases). Germline assignment: CDR1 SGHVS and CDR2 FQNEAQ. Deletions cut 2 bases from V and 7 bases from J, with 13 bases between. The CDR3 contains 14 residues. The CDR3 reads CASSLPGLANTQYF. The CDR3 DNA sequence: TGTGCCAGCAGCTTACCGGGACTTGCAAATACGCAGTATTTT.

The genes are TRBV29-1 and TRBJ2-7, with 7 nucleotides matching TRBD1. Germline loops: CDR1 SQVTM, CDR2 ANQGSEA. This CDR3 is built from 16 residues. V lost 1 base, J lost 4 bases, and 13 bases stayed unmatched. CDR3 bases: TGCAGCGTTGAAGCTTCGACAGGGAAATATCCATACGAGCAGTACTTC. It encodes CSVEASTGKYPYEQYF.

Regarding this clone: The sample contains more than one DNA sequence encoding this CDR3. The gene calls are TRBV29-1 and TRBJ1-1; D gene unclear. The germline V gene has CDR1 SQVTM and CDR2 ANQGSEA. This CDR3 has 11 residues. Between the trimmed V and J ends, which lost 4 bases and 5 bases, there was a span of 8 bases. The CDR3 region has the DNA TGCAGCGTTGGAGATGGGACTGAAGCTTTCTTT. Translating it yields CSVGDGTEAFF.

The V call is TRBV5-1, the J call TRBJ1-5, with D possibly matching TRBD1 (5 bases). Germline V gives CDR1 SGHRS, CDR2 YFSETQ. The CDR3 is 13 amino acids. V was cut by 4 bases and J by 5 bases, with 10 bases left in between. CDR3 sequence: CASSQLGDQPQHF. CDR3 sequence (DNA): TGCGCCAGCAGCCAACTGGGGGATCAGCCCCAGCATTTT.

The V and J genes are TRBV27 and TRBJ1-1; 8 bases align to TRBD1. With V trimmed by 4 bases and J by 3 bases, 1 base remained unmatched. CDR1 and CDR2 from the germline V gene are MNHEY and SMNVEV (reference sequence). This CDR3 is built from 13 residues. CDR3 in amino acids: CASSWGQDTEAFF. The DNA for the CDR3 is TGTGCCAGCAGTTGGGGACAGGACACTGAAGCTTTCTTT.

The chain combines TRBV15 with TRBJ1-1; TRBD1 agrees at 7 bases. Germline V gene lookup returns CDR1 LNHNV and CDR2 YYDKDF (reference sequence). Trimming cost V 3 bases and J 2 bases; bases outside gene matches: 9. CDR3 length equals 16 residues. The CDR3 bases are TGTGCCACCAGCAGTCGGTCTCGACAGGGCAACACTGAAGCTTTCTTT. This translates into CATSSRSRQGNTEAFF. The whole variable domain, remainder taken from reference TRBV15 and TRBJ1-1, is DAMVIQNPRYQVTQFGKPVTLSCSQTLNHNVMYWYQQKSSQAPKLLFHYYDKDFNNEADTPDNFQSRRPNTSFCFLDIRSPGLGDTAMYLCATSSRSRQGNTEAFFGQGTRLTVV.

V gene TRBV2 combines with J gene TRBJ2-7; D might be TRBD1 or TRBD2, each matching 6 bases. The CDR3 contains 13 residues. The germline V and J ends were trimmed by 3 bases and 5 bases, with 11 bases remaining between them. Germline V gives CDR1 SNHLY, CDR2 FYNNEI. The CDR3 sequence is CASSDRGGDEQYF. DNA for the CDR3: TGTGCCAGCAGTGACAGGGGAGGAGACGAGCAGTACTTC.

The chain combines TRBV29-1 with TRBJ2-5; tentatively, D is TRBD1 (6 bases). V was cut by 5 bases and J by 5 bases, with 12 bases left in between. Germline V gene lookup returns CDR1 SQVTM and CDR2 ANQGSEA. The CDR3 consists of 12 residues. Written as DNA, the CDR3 is TGCAGCGTTCCAGGGGTTGGCGAGACCCAGTACTTC. Protein sequence: CSVPGVGETQYF.

The sample holds one count of this clone. The rearrangement links TRBV9 to TRBJ1-5, with no clear D. The V end lost 5 bases, the J end lost 6 bases, and 15 bases lay between the germline ends. This CDR3 is 14 amino acids long. Germline assignment: CDR1 SGDLS and CDR2 YYNGEE. CDR3 residues: CASSPAGGPQPQHF. CDR3 sequence (DNA): TGTGCCAGCAGTCCAGCGGGCGGCCCTCAGCCCCAGCATTTT.

The rearrangement joins TRBV7-9 to TRBJ2-5, with a tentative D call TRBD2 (8 bases). CDR1 and CDR2 from the germline V gene are SEHNR and FQNEAQ (reference sequence). The CDR3 length is 17 residues. Trimming removed 5 bases from V and 3 bases from J, with 22 bases in between. This CDR3 is CASSLQGFGGLEETQYF. The CDR3 DNA sequence: TGTGCCAGCAGCCTACAGGGGTTCGGGGGACTAGAAGAGACCCAGTACTTC.

The V and J genes are TRBV7-6 and TRBJ2-2; 12 nucleotides agree with TRBD2. Germline-derived CDR1 and CDR2 are SGHVS and FNYEAQ. Trimming took 5 bases from V and 4 from J; bases not matched to a gene: 11. The CDR3 is 18 amino acids. CDR3 nucleotides: TGTGCCAGCAGCCCGGCCCCACTAGCGGGGGGACTCACCGGGGAGCTGTTTTTT. It is translated as CASSPAPLAGGLTGELFF.

The table lists this clone with a few counts. V usage is TRBV5-6 and J usage is TRBJ2-2; 9 bases map to TRBD1. The CDR3 contains 17 residues. Germline V gives CDR1 SGHDT, CDR2 YYEEEE. V lost 4 bases and J lost 3; bases outside the gene matches: 10. The CDR3 here is CASSRLPGQGHTGELFF. The CDR3 nucleotides are TGTGCCAGCAGCCGCCTACCGGGACAGGGCCACACCGGGGAGCTGTTTTTT.